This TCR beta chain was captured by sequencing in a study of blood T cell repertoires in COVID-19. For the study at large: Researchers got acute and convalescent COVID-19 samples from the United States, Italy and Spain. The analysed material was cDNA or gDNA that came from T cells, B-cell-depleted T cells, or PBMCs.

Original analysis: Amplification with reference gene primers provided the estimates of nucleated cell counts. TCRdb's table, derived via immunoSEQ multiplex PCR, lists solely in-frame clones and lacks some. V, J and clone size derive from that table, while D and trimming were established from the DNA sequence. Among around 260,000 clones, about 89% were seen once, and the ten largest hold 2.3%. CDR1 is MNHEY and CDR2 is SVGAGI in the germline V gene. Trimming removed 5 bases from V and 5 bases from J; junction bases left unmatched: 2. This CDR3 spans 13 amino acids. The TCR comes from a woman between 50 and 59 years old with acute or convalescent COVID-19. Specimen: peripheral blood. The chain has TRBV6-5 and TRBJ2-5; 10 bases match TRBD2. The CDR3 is CASSRSGRETQYF. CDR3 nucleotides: TGTGCCAGCAGTCGTAGCGGGAGGGAGACCCAGTACTTC.